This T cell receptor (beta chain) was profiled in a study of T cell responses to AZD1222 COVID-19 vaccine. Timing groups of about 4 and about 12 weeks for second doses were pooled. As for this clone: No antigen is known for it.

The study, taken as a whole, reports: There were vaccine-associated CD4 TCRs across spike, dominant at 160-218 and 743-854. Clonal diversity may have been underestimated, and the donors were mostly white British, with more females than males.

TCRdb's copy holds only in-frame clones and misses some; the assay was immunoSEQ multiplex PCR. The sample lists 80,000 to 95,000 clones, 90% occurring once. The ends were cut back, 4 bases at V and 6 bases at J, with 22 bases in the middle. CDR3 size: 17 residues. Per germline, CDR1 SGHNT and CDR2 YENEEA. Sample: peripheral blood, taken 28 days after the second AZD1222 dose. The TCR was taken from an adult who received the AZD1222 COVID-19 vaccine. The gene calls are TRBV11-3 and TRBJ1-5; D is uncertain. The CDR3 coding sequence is TGTGCCAGCAGCTATCCCCCCGGGCCCCCGGAGGGTCAGCCCCAGCATTTT. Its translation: CASSYPPGPPEGQPQHF.